The T cell receptor beta chain under discussion was sequenced for a study of blood T cells in healthy people across ages. Germline V gene data show CDR1 as PRHDT and CDR2 as FYEKMQ (reference sequence). Trimming stripped 5 bases from V and 3 bases from J, with 18 bases between. CDR3 size: 16 residues. With a J-beta primer mix and a sample-barcoded 5' primer, a second PCR ran about 7 to 12 cycles. TCRdb used MiXCR to reprocess the 5' RACE reads, holding one entry per CDR3 protein. The table lists 850,000 to 1,000,000 distinct CDR3 sequences, 51% of them singletons. This clonotype has a handful of counts.

The J gene is TRBJ2-3, the V gene TRBV13; no firm D call. Sequenced input: blood. The receptor was derived from a woman aged 55-69 years in good health. In DNA form, the CDR3 reads TGTGCCAGCAGCGCCTCGACCCTGGTGGGGACAGATACGCAGTATTTT. Translation gives CASSASTLVGTDTQYF.